One and the same sample provided the 32 T cell receptor beta chains below, sequenced in a study of blood T cell repertoires in COVID-19. Measured with immunoSEQ multiplex PCR; TCRdb has only the in-frame clones, and not every one. The sample includes about 260,000 clones, 65% to 90% of them seen just once. Sequenced input: peripheral blood. The receptors come from a man in his thirties or forties with active or convalescent COVID-19.

There are many counts of this clone. This chain links TRBV5-6 with TRBJ1-2; maybe TRBD1 (5 bases). From germline, CDR1 is SGHDT and CDR2 YYEEEE. V was pared by 4 bases and J by 9 bases, with 13 bases between. The CDR3 spans 12 residues. The chain's CDR3 is CASSDTTVRYTF. The CDR3 DNA reads TGTGCCAGCAGCGATACGACAGTACGCTACACCTTC.

V is TRBV19 and J is TRBJ1-5, with 7 bases fitting TRBD1. CDR1 is LNHDA and CDR2 is SQIVND in the germline V gene (reference sequence). There are 17 residues in the CDR3. Unmatched junction bases numbered 11, after V lost 6 bases and J lost 0 bases. The CDR3 coding sequence is TGTGCCAGTAGAACAGGGGATGGGGGCTATAGCAATCAGCCCCAGCATTTT. The encoded protein is CASRTGDGGYSNQPQHF.

This clone showed up just once. The chain couples TRBV14 to TRBJ1-4; 7 positions match TRBD1. CDR1 and CDR2 (germline): SGHDN, FVKESK. The CDR3 is 15 amino acids. V dropped 4 bases and J dropped 3; count of bases not matched to a gene: 5. CDR3 protein: CASSLRQGSNEKLFF. The CDR3, as DNA: TGTGCCAGCAGCCTTCGACAGGGTTCTAATGAAAAACTGTTTTTT.

The J gene is TRBJ2-1, the V gene TRBV9; 8 bases agree with TRBD2. CDR3 size: 15 residues. Trimming took 0 bases from V and 8 from J; bases not matched to a gene: 7. Germline CDR1 and CDR2: SGDLS and YYNGEE. CDR3 sequence reads: CASSVVGGGWDEQFF. The CDR3, as DNA: TGTGCCAGCAGCGTAGTTGGCGGGGGGTGGGATGAGCAGTTCTTC.

The rearrangement joins TRBV30 to TRBJ1-4; 11 bases agree with TRBD1. The germline CDR1 and CDR2 sequences are GTSNPN and SVGIG (reference sequence). CDR3 length: 13 residues. The V and J ends lost 8 bases and 6 bases, in that order; junction bases with no gene match: 5. The CDR3 bases are TGTGCCGGGGACAGGGGGGGGGATGAAAAACTGTTTTTT. Residues: CAGDRGGDEKLFF.

The rearrangement links TRBV7-3 to TRBJ1-1; weak D call: TRBD1 (6 bases). CDR3 size: 14 residues. The V and J ends lost 6 bases and 0 bases respectively, with 11 bases between them. The V gene's germline CDR1 is SGHTA and CDR2 FQGTGA. The CDR3 spells CASRDSVMNTEAFF. CDR3 coding DNA: TGTGCCAGCAGGGACAGCGTAATGAACACTGAAGCTTTCTTT.

A remark on this clone: Other DNA sequences from this sample encode an identical CDR3 as well. J is TRBJ2-5 and V is TRBV2; perhaps TRBD1 as D (6 bases). Germline CDR1 reads SNHLY; CDR2 reads FYNNEI. V was pared by 6 bases and J by 2 bases, with 13 bases between. CDR3 length equals 14 residues. The CDR3 sequence: CASSGRTGQETQYF. The CDR3 DNA reads TGTGCCAGCAGCGGAAGAACAGGGCAAGAGACCCAGTACTTC.

The V gene is TRBV6-2 or TRBV6-3, the J gene TRBJ2-1; 8 positions match TRBD2. The V and J ends lost 5 bases and 6 bases, in that order; junction bases with no gene match: 21. There are 19 residues in the CDR3. Germline CDR1 is MNHEY and CDR2 is SVGEGT. The CDR3 DNA follows: TGTGCCAGCAGTCCCCGTCCCGGGGGGGCCGGTACACCCTCCAATGAGCAGTTCTTC. Encoded protein: CASSPRPGGAGTPSNEQFF.

This chain connects TRBV3-1 (or the pseudogene TRBV3-2) to TRBJ2-5; D may be TRBD2 (5 bases). CDR1 is LGHDT, CDR2 YNNKEL, per germline (reference sequence). The CDR3 has 16 residues. V dropped 4 bases and J dropped 2 bases, with 17 bases sitting between them. CDR3 region: CASSLRGSSGQETQYF. CDR3 coding DNA: TGTGCCAGCAGCCTCCGGGGTTCGAGCGGACAAGAGACCCAGTACTTC.

The genes are TRBV3-1 (or the pseudogene TRBV3-2) and TRBJ2-7; D is possibly TRBD1 (7 bases). Per the germline V gene, CDR1 is LGHDT and CDR2 is YNNKEL (reference sequence). The CDR3 extends over 19 amino acids. Trimming left V 3 bases short and J 2 bases short, with 26 bases between. The CDR3 DNA reads as TGTGCCAGCAGCCAGAGGGGGCCGGAGGTAGCGGCACGCCCCTACGAGCAGTACTTC. This translates into CASSQRGPEVAARPYEQYF.

The table lists this clone with a count of one. The J gene is TRBJ1-2, the V gene TRBV27, with 9 nucleotides matching TRBD1. Germline V gene sequence: CDR1 MNHEY, CDR2 SMNVEV (reference sequence). The V segment lost 3 bases and the J segment 7 bases; nucleotides outside the gene matches: 9. The CDR3 has 15 residues. The CDR3 protein is CASSLSTGGASGYTF. The CDR3 DNA reads TGTGCCAGCAGTTTGTCAACAGGGGGCGCCTCTGGCTACACCTTC.

The V call is TRBV5-1, the J call TRBJ1-1; TRBD1 is a possible D gene (6 bases). The CDR3 has 16 residues. Germline-derived CDR1 and CDR2 are SGHRS and YFSETQ. V dropped 2 bases and J dropped 5 bases, with 19 bases sitting between them. CDR3 DNA sequence: TGCGCCAGCAGCTTCGACACCGGGGGGCTACGGACTGAAGCTTTCTTT. Protein sequence: CASSFDTGGLRTEAFF. The variable domain in full, completed from reference TRBV5-1 and TRBJ1-1, reads KAGVTQTPRYLIKTRGQQVTLSCSPISGHRSVSWYQQTPGQGLQFLFEYFSETQRNKGNFPGRFSGRQFSNSRSEMNVSTLELGDSALYLCASSFDTGGLRTEAFFGQGTRLTVV.

The chain couples TRBV3-1 (or the pseudogene TRBV3-2) to TRBJ2-1; D is perhaps TRBD1 (6 bases). The V gene's germline CDR1 is LGHDT and CDR2 YNNKEL (reference sequence). V was pared by 3 bases and J by 7 bases, with 16 bases between. This CDR3 contains 15 residues. The CDR3 protein is CASSQTRDKGNEQFF. CDR3 DNA sequence: TGTGCCAGCAGCCAGACCAGGGACAAGGGGAATGAGCAGTTCTTC.

This chain joins TRBV6-4 and TRBJ1-1; 8 positions match TRBD1. CDR1 MRHNA and CDR2 SNTAGT come from the germline V gene. The ends lost 4 bases at V and 2 bases at J; junction bases unmatched: 3. The CDR3 sequence is 14 residues long. CDR3 in amino acids: CASSVGTGNTEAFF. CDR3 bases: TGTGCCAGCAGTGTTGGGACAGGCAACACTGAAGCTTTCTTT.

The V and J genes are TRBV19 and TRBJ1-1; 9 positions agree with TRBD1. The CDR3 loop spans 20 amino acids. CDR1 and CDR2 (germline): LNHDA, SQIVND (reference sequence). The ends lost 6 bases at V and 6 bases at J; junction bases unmatched: 26. DNA of the CDR3: TGTGCCAGTAGCTCCTCAGGGAGGGGACAGGGTCAGATCGAGGGTGCTGAAGCTTTCTTT. Amino acid sequence: CASSSSGRGQGQIEGAEAFF.

This chain joins TRBV14 and TRBJ2-5; 7 positions match TRBD1. The CDR3 runs 15 residues. Germline CDR1 SGHDN, CDR2 FVKESK. J was trimmed by 1 base and V by 3 bases; bases with no gene match: 5. The DNA of the CDR3 is TGTGCCAGCAGCCATACCCGGGACAGCCAAGAGACCCAGTACTTC. This gives the protein CASSHTRDSQETQYF.

The chain uses TRBV27 and TRBJ1-1; 10 positions agree with TRBD1. CDR1 and CDR2 (germline): MNHEY, SMNVEV (reference sequence). V lost 0 bases, J lost 5 bases, and 3 bases stayed unmatched. The CDR3 is made up of 15 amino acids. The CDR3 loop reads CASSLSGTGETEAFF. Here the CDR3 DNA reads TGTGCCAGCAGTTTATCTGGGACAGGGGAAACTGAAGCTTTCTTT.

The chain carries TRBV18 and TRBJ2-5; the match to TRBD2 covers 12 bases. V trimming: 3 bases; J trimming: 6 bases; junction bases outside the gene matches: 8. The germline V gene encodes CDR1 KGHSH and CDR2 LQKENI. This CDR3 contains 16 residues. The CDR3 loop is CASSPASGGAGKTQYF. The CDR3 coding sequence is TGTGCCAGCTCACCGGCTAGCGGGGGGGCCGGAAAGACCCAGTACTTC.

This chain joins TRBV11-2 and TRBJ1-3; 11 nucleotides match TRBD1. Germline V CDR1 and CDR2: SGHAT, FQNNGV. Trimming at V came to 3 bases and at J to 0 bases, leaving 1 base not matched to a gene. The CDR3 spans 16 residues. This CDR3 reads CASSFGTGGSGNTIYF. CDR3 bases: TGTGCCAGCAGCTTCGGGACAGGGGGCTCTGGAAACACCATATATTTT.

This clone was observed a single time. The gene calls are TRBV5-6 and TRBJ2-7; D ambiguous. Trimming stripped 3 bases from V and 6 bases from J, with 19 bases between. Germline V gene sequence: CDR1 SGHDT, CDR2 YYEEEE. The CDR3 runs to 15 residues. For the CDR3, the DNA is TGTGCCAGCAGCTCCCCCAGAACCTTATTTGCCGAGCAGTACTTC. This gives the protein CASSSPRTLFAEQYF.

This rearrangement joins TRBV6-5 to TRBJ1-1; 8 nucleotides align to TRBD1. J gave up 4 bases and V 4 bases, and 2 bases lay outside the gene matches. Germline V gene sequence: CDR1 MNHEY, CDR2 SVGAGI. The CDR3 has 13 residues. CDR3 nucleotides: TGTGCCAGCAGTTCAACAGGGGGCACTGAAGCTTTCTTT. The encoded protein is CASSSTGGTEAFF.

The chain couples TRBV7-2 to TRBJ2-5; the match to TRBD2 covers 11 bases. CDR3 length: 17 residues. The V gene's germline CDR1 is SGHTA and CDR2 FQGNSA. The J segment lost 1 base and the V segment lost 0 bases, leaving 4 bases of the junction unmatched. The CDR3 bases are TGTGCCAGCAGCTTAGCGGGTCTAGCGGGGGGCCAAGAGACCCAGTACTTC. It is translated as CASSLAGLAGGQETQYF.

The genes are TRBV7-7 and TRBJ2-2; possible D gene TRBD2, 6 bases. Per germline, CDR1 SSHAT and CDR2 FNYEAQ (reference sequence). V was pared by 5 bases and J by 5 bases, with 9 bases between. The CDR3 has 13 residues. Here the CDR3 DNA reads TGTGCCAGCAGCCTGACTAGAACCGGGGAGCTGTTTTTT. Its translation: CASSLTRTGELFF. Full variable domain (rest looked up from reference TRBV7-7 and TRBJ2-2): GAGVSQSPRYKVTKRGQDVTLRCDPISSHATLYWYQQALGQGPEFLTYFNYEAQPDKSGLPSDRFSAERPEGSISTLTIQRTEQRDSAMYRCASSLTRTGELFFGEGSRLTVL.

The rearrangement joins TRBV5-4 to TRBJ1-1; D is ambiguous. V dropped 0 bases and J dropped 4 bases, with 4 bases sitting between them. Germline loops: CDR1 SGHNT, CDR2 YYREEE (reference sequence). This CDR3 spans 12 amino acids. This CDR3 is CASSLGPTEAFF. Written as DNA, the CDR3 is TGTGCCAGCAGCTTGGGGCCCACTGAAGCTTTCTTT.

This clone has a handful of counts. The chain employs TRBV3-1 (or the pseudogene TRBV3-2) and TRBJ2-5, with 9 bases identical to TRBD2. CDR1 is LGHDT, CDR2 YNNKEL, per germline (reference sequence). J gave up 5 bases and V 0 bases, and 7 bases lay outside the gene matches. The CDR3 has 16 residues. The CDR3 coding sequence is TGTGCCAGCAGCCAAGAGCTCGCGGGGGGGCCGGAGACCCAGTACTTC. The encoded protein is CASSQELAGGPETQYF.

The CDR3: CASSAAHVREEGMEGEQYF. CDR3 sequence (DNA): TGTGCCAGCAGCGCCGCCCACGTACGGGAGGAGGGGATGGAGGGCGAGCAGTACTTC. This rearrangement joins TRBV9 to TRBJ2-7; 7 bases align to TRBD2. CDR1 is SGDLS, CDR2 YYNGEE, per germline. This CDR3 has 19 residues. Trimming took 3 bases from V and 6 from J; bases not matched to a gene: 24.

V is TRBV2 and J is TRBJ2-2, with D perhaps matching TRBD2 (5 bases). From germline, CDR1 is SNHLY and CDR2 FYNNEI. The V end lost 2 bases, the J end lost 2 bases, and 15 bases lay between the germline ends. The CDR3 contains 17 residues. The CDR3 DNA reads TGTGCCAGCAGTGAAATTGAGAAACTAGTAAACACCGGGGAGCTGTTTTTT. It codes for CASSEIEKLVNTGELFF.

This chain joins TRBV7-6 and TRBJ2-1; TRBD2 aligns across 11 bases. CDR3 length: 18 residues. Germline V CDR1 and CDR2: SGHVS, FNYEAQ. The ends lost 1 base at V and 4 bases at J; junction bases unmatched: 9. The CDR3 nucleotides are TGTGCCAGCAGCTTAGATTTGTCCCTAGCGGGGGGTTACAATGAGCAGTTCTTC. Translation: CASSLDLSLAGGYNEQFF.

The CDR3 nucleotides read TGCGCCAGCAGTCTCACAGGGTTCCACAATGAGCAGTTCTTC. The encoded protein is CASSLTGFHNEQFF. J is TRBJ2-1 and V is TRBV10-2; tentatively, D is TRBD1 (6 bases). The CDR3 has 14 residues. CDR1 and CDR2 from the germline V gene are WSHSY and SAAADI. Trimming took 5 bases from V and 5 from J, leaving 13 bases between them.

CDR3 DNA: TGTGCCAGCAGCGTAGCAGAGGGCAGGGGGAGATCTGGAAACACCATATATTTT. As protein: CASSVAEGRGRSGNTIYF. The rearrangement joins TRBV9 to TRBJ1-3; 7 positions agree with TRBD1. The length of the CDR3 is 18 residues. The junction had 10 bases not matched to a gene; V was cut back by 0 bases and J by 1 base. Germline V CDR1 and CDR2: SGDLS, YYNGEE.

This rearrangement joins TRBV6-5 to TRBJ1-5; D remains unclear. The ends were cut back, 2 bases at V and 5 bases at J, with 7 bases in the middle. From germline, CDR1 is MNHEY and CDR2 SVGAGI. The CDR3 runs 13 residues. The CDR3 DNA reads TGTGCCAGCAGTTACGCGTTGGATCAGCCCCAGCATTTT. Residues: CASSYALDQPQHF.

The chain employs TRBV27 and TRBJ2-2, with D perhaps TRBD1 (5 bases). The V end was cut by 7 bases, the J end by 4 bases, with 7 bases between. Germline V gives CDR1 MNHEY, CDR2 SMNVEV (reference sequence). CDR3 length equals 12 residues. This CDR3 reads CASTGFTGELFF. The CDR3 region has the DNA TGTGCCAGCACAGGGTTCACCGGGGAGCTGTTTTTT.